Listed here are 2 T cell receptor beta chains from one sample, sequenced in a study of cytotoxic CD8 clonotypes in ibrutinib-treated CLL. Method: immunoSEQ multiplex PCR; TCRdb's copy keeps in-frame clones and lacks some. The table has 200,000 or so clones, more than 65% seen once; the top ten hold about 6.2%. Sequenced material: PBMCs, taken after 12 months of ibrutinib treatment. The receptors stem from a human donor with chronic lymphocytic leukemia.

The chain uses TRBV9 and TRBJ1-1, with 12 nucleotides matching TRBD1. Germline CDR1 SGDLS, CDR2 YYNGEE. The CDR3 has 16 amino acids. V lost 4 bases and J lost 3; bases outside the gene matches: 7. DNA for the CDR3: TGTGCCAGCAGCCGAACCGGGACAGGGGGCGACACTGAAGCTTTCTTT. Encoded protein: CASSRTGTGGDTEAFF.

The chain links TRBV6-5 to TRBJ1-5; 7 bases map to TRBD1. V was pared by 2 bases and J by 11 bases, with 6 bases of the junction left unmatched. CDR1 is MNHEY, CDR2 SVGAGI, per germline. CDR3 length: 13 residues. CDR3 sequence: CASSYVSGGTQHF. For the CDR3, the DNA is TGTGCCAGCAGTTACGTGTCAGGGGGGACCCAGCATTTT.